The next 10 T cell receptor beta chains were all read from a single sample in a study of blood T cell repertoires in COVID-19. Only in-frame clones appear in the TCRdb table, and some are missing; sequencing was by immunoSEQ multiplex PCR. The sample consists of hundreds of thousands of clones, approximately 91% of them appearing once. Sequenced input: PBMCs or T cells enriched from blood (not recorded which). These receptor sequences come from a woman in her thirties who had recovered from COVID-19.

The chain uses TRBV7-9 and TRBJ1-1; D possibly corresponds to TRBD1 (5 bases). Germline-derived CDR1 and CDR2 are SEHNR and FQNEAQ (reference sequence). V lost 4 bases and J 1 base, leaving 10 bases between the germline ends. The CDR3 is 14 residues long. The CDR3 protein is CASSSNRRNTEAFF. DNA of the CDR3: TGTGCCAGCAGCTCTAACAGGAGGAACACTGAAGCTTTCTTT. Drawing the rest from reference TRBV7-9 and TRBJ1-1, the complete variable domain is DTGVSQNPRHKITKRGQNVTFRCDPISEHNRLYWYRQTLGQGPEFLTYFQNEAQLEKSRLLSDRFSAERPKGSFSTLEIQRTEQGDSAMYLCASSSNRRNTEAFFGQGTRLTVV.

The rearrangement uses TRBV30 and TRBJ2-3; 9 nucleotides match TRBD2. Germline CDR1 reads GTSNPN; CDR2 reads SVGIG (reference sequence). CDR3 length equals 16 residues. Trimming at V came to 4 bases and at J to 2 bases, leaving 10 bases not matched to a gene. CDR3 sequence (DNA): TGTGCCTGGACGTTAGGCGGGGGGGGCGACACAGATACGCAGTATTTT. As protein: CAWTLGGGGDTDTQYF.

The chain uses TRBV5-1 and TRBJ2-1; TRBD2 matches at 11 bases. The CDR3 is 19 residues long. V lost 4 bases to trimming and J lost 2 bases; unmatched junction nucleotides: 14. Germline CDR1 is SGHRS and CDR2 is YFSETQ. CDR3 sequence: CASSAVISGRVAPYNEQFF. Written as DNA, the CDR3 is TGCGCCAGCAGCGCCGTAATTAGCGGGAGGGTTGCCCCCTACAATGAGCAGTTCTTC.

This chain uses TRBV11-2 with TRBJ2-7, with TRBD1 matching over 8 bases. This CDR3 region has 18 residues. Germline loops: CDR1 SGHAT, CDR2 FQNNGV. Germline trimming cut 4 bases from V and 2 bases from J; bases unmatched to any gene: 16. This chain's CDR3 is CASSSGTGARLGPYEQYF. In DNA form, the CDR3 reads TGTGCCAGCAGCTCCGGGACAGGCGCCCGGCTTGGCCCCTACGAGCAGTACTTC.

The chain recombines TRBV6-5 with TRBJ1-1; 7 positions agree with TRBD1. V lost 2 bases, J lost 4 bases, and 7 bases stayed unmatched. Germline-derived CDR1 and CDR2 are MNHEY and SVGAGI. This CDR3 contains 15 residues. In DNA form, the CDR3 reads TGTGCCAGCAGTTACCCGGACAGGTGGGGCACTGAAGCTTTCTTT. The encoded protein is CASSYPDRWGTEAFF.

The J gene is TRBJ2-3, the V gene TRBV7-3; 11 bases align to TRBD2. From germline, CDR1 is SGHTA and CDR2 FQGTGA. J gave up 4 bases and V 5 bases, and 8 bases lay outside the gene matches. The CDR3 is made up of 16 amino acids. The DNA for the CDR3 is TGTGCCAGCAGCCCTATAGCGGGAGGGCCCTCAGATACGCAGTATTTT. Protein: CASSPIAGGPSDTQYF.

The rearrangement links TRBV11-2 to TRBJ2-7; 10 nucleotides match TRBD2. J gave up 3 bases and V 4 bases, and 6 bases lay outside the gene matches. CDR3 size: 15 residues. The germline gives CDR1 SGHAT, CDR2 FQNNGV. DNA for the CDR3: TGTGCCAGCAGCTCAACCGGGACTAGCGTCTACGAGCAGTACTTC. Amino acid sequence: CASSSTGTSVYEQYF.

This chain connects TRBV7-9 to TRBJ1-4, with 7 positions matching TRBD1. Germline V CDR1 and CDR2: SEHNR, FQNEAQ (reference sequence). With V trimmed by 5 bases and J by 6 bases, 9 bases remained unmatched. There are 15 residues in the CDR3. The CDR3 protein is CASSLFGTAHEKLFF. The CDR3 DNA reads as TGTGCCAGCAGCCTATTCGGGACAGCTCATGAAAAACTGTTTTTT.

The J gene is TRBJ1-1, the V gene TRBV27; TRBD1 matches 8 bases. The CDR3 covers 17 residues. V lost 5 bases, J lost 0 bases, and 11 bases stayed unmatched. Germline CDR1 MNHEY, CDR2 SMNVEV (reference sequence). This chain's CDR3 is CASSPVRTGLLNTEAFF. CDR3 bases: TGTGCCAGCAGTCCCGTCCGGACAGGGCTTTTGAACACTGAAGCTTTCTTT.

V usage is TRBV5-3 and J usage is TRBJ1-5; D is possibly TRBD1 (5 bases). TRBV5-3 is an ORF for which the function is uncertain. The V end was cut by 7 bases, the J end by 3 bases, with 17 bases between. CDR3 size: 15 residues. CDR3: CARRDTGTYNQPQHF. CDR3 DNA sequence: TGTGCCAGACGCGATACAGGTACTTACAATCAGCCCCAGCATTTT.